Listed below are T cell receptor beta chains from one sample, sequenced in a study of T cell changes during pregnancy in multiple sclerosis. Clones were read by immunoSEQ multiplex PCR, and TCRdb kept only the in-frame ones, dropping some. The profile shows fewer than 90,000 clones, approximately 93% of them singletons. The material sequenced was peripheral blood, taken after pregnancy. These receptors originate from a female donor in good health, enrolled as a control in a pregnancy study. The CDR3 runs from the conserved cysteine through the conserved F or W. D genes are given only for firm matches. Clone size is stated in some rows and not others, as once, few, many or a class when expanded.

D: .
J: TRBJ1-5
size: .
V: TRBV4-1
DNA: TGCGCCAGCAGCCGCCACCCAGGGGAAGGAAATCAGCCCCAGCATTTT
CDR3: CASSRHPGEGNQPQHF

D: .
J: TRBJ1-5
size: .
V: TRBV2
DNA: TGTGCCAGCAGTGGGGAGGGTCCTAGGCCCCAGCATTTT
CDR3: CASSGEGPRPQHF

D: .
J: TRBJ1-1
size: .
V: TRBV7-6
DNA: TGTGCCAGCAGCTCACAGGGATCGACCACTGAAGCTTTCTTT
CDR3: CASSSQGSTTEAFF

D: TRBD1
J: TRBJ2-7
size: once
V: TRBV15
DNA: TGTGCCACCAGCAGAAGCCGGGACAGGGAGTACGAGCAGTACTTC
CDR3: CATSRSRDREYEQYF

D: TRBD1
J: TRBJ2-1
size: .
V: TRBV25-1
DNA: TGTGCCAGCTCGAGGACAGGGCGAGTAGAGCAGTTCTTC
CDR3: CASSRTGRVEQFF

D: .
J: TRBJ2-7
size: .
V: TRBV6-5
DNA: TGTGCCAGCAGTTACTCGTACTGGAGCTCCTACGAGCAGTACTTC
CDR3: CASSYSYWSSYEQYF

D: .
J: TRBJ2-7
size: .
V: TRBV20-1
DNA: TGCAGTGCTTCCCTCTACGAGCAGTACTTC
CDR3: CSASLYEQYF

D: TRBD2
J: TRBJ2-3
size: .
V: TRBV28
DNA: TGTGCCAGTAAGCGGGGTAGCACAGATACGCAGTATTTT
CDR3: CASKRGSTDTQYF

D: TRBD1
J: TRBJ1-5
size: .
V: TRBV4-1
DNA: TGCGCCAGCAGCCAAGCCCCGGACAGGGTTAGCAATCAGCCCCAGCATTTT
CDR3: CASSQAPDRVSNQPQHF

D: TRBD2
J: TRBJ2-5
size: .
V: TRBV29-1
DNA: TGCAGCGTGTTTAGCGGGATTGGAGAGACCCAGTACTTC
CDR3: CSVFSGIGETQYF

D: .
J: TRBJ2-7
size: .
V: TRBV28
DNA: TGTGCCAGCAGTTTATTAGGCAGGGGCTACGAGCAGTACTTC
CDR3: CASSLLGRGYEQYF

D: .
J: TRBJ1-2
size: .
V: TRBV5-4
DNA: TGTGCCAGCAGCTTGGACGGAGGGCGTGGCTACACCTTC
CDR3: CASSLDGGRGYTF

D: .
J: TRBJ2-6
size: .
V: TRBV6-6
DNA: TGTGCCAGCAGTTATGTTAGCGGCCAAACCGGCCTGACTTTC
CDR3: CASSYVSGQTGLTF

D: .
J: TRBJ1-5
size: .
V: TRBV5-1
DNA: TGCGCCAGCAGCGAAGGAGGGGGCAATCAGCCCCAGCATTTT
CDR3: CASSEGGGNQPQHF

D: TRBD1
J: TRBJ2-7
size: .
V: TRBV5-1
DNA: TGCGCCAGTACCATAGAAGGACAGGGAGCGTCCGAGCAGTACTTC
CDR3: CASTIEGQGASEQYF

D: TRBD2
J: TRBJ2-1
size: .
V: TRBV6-5
DNA: TGTGCCAGCAGAGGGGGACTAGCGTCATATGAGCAGTTCTTC
CDR3: CASRGGLASYEQFF

D: TRBD1
J: TRBJ2-7
size: .
V: TRBV7-6
DNA: TGTGCCAGCAGCTTAGCCCCACAGGGGGAAGCCTACGAGCAGTACTTC
CDR3: CASSLAPQGEAYEQYF

D: TRBD1
J: TRBJ2-5
size: .
V: TRBV5-4
DNA: TGTGCCAGCAGCTTGGCCGCAGGGGGCCAAGAGACCCAGTACTTC
CDR3: CASSLAAGGQETQYF

D: .
J: TRBJ2-1
size: .
V: TRBV6-4
DNA: TGTGCCAGCAGTACTGAGGGGGATCACAATGAGCAGTTCTTC
CDR3: CASSTEGDHNEQFF

D: .
J: TRBJ2-3
size: .
V: TRBV5-1
DNA: TGCGCCAGCAGCGATGGGAGCTCCGCAGATACGCAGTATTTT
CDR3: CASSDGSSADTQYF

D: TRBD1
J: TRBJ2-7
size: once
V: TRBV4-1
DNA: TGCGCCAGCAGCCAGGCGACAGGGGGCGACTACGAGCAGTACTTC
CDR3: CASSQATGGDYEQYF

D: .
J: TRBJ2-5
size: .
V: TRBV5-1
DNA: TGCGCCAGCAGCTCTAGGATGCTTACAGGGTTTGTGCAAGAGACCCAGTACTTC
CDR3: CASSSRMLTGFVQETQYF

D: .
J: TRBJ2-5
size: .
V: TRBV28
DNA: TGTGCCAGACTGTCGGGGATTCAAGAGACCCAGTACTTC
CDR3: CARLSGIQETQYF

D: .
J: TRBJ2-1
size: .
V: TRBV18
DNA: TGTGCCAGCTCACCCAGCGGCTTCTCCTACAATGAGCAGTTCTTC
CDR3: CASSPSGFSYNEQFF

D: .
J: TRBJ1-1
size: .
V: TRBV28
DNA: TGTGCCAGCAGTTTCGTAACGGGGGGATGGACTGAAGCTTTCTTT
CDR3: CASSFVTGGWTEAFF

D: .
J: TRBJ1-5
size: .
V: TRBV6-6
DNA: TGTGCCAGCAGTGCACTAAGGGGGGGGTGGCCCCAGCATTTT
CDR3: CASSALRGGWPQHF

D: .
J: TRBJ1-1
size: .
V: TRBV5-1
DNA: TGCGCCAGCAGCTTGGAGGCAGGGGTTGGCACTGAAGCTTTCTTT
CDR3: CASSLEAGVGTEAFF

D: TRBD2
J: TRBJ2-3
size: .
V: TRBV5-6
DNA: TGTGCCAGCAGCTTGGAACTAGCGGGGACAGATACGCAGTATTTT
CDR3: CASSLELAGTDTQYF

D: .
J: TRBJ2-3
size: .
V: TRBV28
DNA: TGTGCCAGCAGTTTATTCAGTAGCACAGATACGCAGTATTTT
CDR3: CASSLFSSTDTQYF

D: .
J: TRBJ1-1
size: .
V: TRBV4-1
DNA: TGCGCCAGCAGCCAAGTTTCGGGGGGCGCTGGGTACACTGAAGCTTTCTTT
CDR3: CASSQVSGGAGYTEAFF

D: TRBD1
J: TRBJ2-7
size: .
V: TRBV30
DNA: TGTGCCTGGAGGGGTCGGGACAGGGTATTTCAGGAGCAGTACTTC
CDR3: CAWRGRDRVFQEQYF

D: .
J: TRBJ2-7
size: .
V: TRBV28
DNA: TGTGCCAGCAGTCTATTAACAGGTAGACTCATCTACGAGCAGTACTTC
CDR3: CASSLLTGRLIYEQYF

D: TRBD1
J: TRBJ2-1
size: .
V: TRBV11-3
DNA: TGTGCCAGCAGCTCCGGGACAGTTTACAATGAGCAGTTCTTC
CDR3: CASSSGTVYNEQFF